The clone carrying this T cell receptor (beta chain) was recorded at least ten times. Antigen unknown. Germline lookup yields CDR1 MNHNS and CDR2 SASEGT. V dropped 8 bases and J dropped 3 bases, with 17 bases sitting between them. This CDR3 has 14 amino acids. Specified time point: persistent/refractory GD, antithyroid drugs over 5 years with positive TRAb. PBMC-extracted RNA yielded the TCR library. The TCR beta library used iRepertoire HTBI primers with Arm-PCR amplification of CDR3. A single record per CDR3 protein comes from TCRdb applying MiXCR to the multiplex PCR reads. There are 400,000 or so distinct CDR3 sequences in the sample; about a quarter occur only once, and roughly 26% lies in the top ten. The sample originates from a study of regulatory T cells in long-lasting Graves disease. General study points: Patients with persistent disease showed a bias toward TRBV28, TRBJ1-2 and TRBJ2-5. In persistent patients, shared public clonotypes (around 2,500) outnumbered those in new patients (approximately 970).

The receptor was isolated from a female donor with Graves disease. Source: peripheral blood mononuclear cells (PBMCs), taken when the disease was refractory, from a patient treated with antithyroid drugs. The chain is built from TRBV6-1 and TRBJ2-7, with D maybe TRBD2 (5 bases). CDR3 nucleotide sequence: TGTGCCAGCCTTCGAGGGAGTAGTGGCTACGAGCAGTACTTC. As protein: CASLRGSSGYEQYF.